This T cell receptor beta chain stems from a study of shared clonotypes between healthy human individuals. Across the study: Per donor, three plates held CD4 naive cells, three held CD4 memory, two held CD8 naive and one held CD8 memory.

The CDR3 is 15 residues long. Per the germline V gene, CDR1 is SGHRS and CDR2 is YFSETQ. The V and J ends lost 1 base and 7 bases respectively, with 14 bases between them. The material for each subset, its genomic DNA, was split evenly across several immunoSEQ plates. The input for sorted-subset replicate PCRs was about 210 ng DNA, about 30,000 T cell genomes. Some clones are missing from TCRdb's copy, which holds only in-frame ones; the method was immunoSEQ multiplex PCR. Of 1.4 million or so clones detected, just under 99% appear once; the ten largest clones hold under 0.45%. In regard to this clone: No antigen is known for it.

Whole-study findings and limits: Represented diversity, genetic and exposure-history alike, was limited by few donors.

Sequencing was performed on naive CD4+ T cells sorted from blood. Subset defined: CD45RA+ positively selected. This chain links TRBV5-1 with TRBJ1-4; D uncertain. This receptor was obtained from a man in his thirties or forties in good health. CDR3 DNA: TGCGCCAGCAGCTTGTTAGGAGGATCGGGTGAAAAACTGTTTTTT. Protein sequence: CASSLLGGSGEKLFF.